This TCR beta chain emerged from a study of T cell responses to AZD1222 COVID-19 vaccine. Study results and caveats: Donors were mostly white British, more females; clonal diversity possibly underestimated.

The table came from immunoSEQ multiplex PCR; TCRdb's copy has only in-frame clones and leaves some out. In the table there are 90,000 to 150,000 clones, about 90% of which are singletons. Comments on this clone: Its specificity is unknown.

The specimen was peripheral blood, collected 28 days after the second AZD1222 dose. This receptor was taken from an adult who received the AZD1222 COVID-19 vaccine.

CDR3 nucleotide sequence: TGTGCCAGCAGCTTGGGGGACAGGTATAATTCACCCCTCCACTTT. Residues: CASSLGDRYNSPLHF. This chain uses TRBV5-6 with TRBJ1-6, with 8 bases identical to TRBD1. V was clipped by 0 bases and J by 4 bases; unmatched bases: 0. Per germline, CDR1 SGHDT and CDR2 YYEEEE. The CDR3 runs to 15 residues.